One and the same sample provided the 17 T cell receptor beta chains below, sequenced in a study of technical replicates of blood from a few donors. Here immunoSEQ multiplex PCR was the method, and the copy in TCRdb shows in-frame clones only, minus some. The repertoire holds 54,000 or so clones, with around 95% as singletons. The source material was T cells isolated from PBMCs. These receptors were obtained from a human donor in good health.

The chain links TRBV5-4 to TRBJ2-4, with 9 bases lining up with TRBD1. The CDR3 loop spans 17 amino acids. Germline V gene lookup returns CDR1 SGHNT and CDR2 YYREEE (reference sequence). The V segment lost 5 bases and the J segment 5 bases; nucleotides outside the gene matches: 14. The CDR3 loop is CASSFWGQGILENIQYF. CDR3 DNA sequence: TGTGCCAGCAGTTTTTGGGGACAGGGAATATTAGAAAACATTCAGTACTTC.

A single count supports this clone. This rearrangement joins TRBV29-1 to TRBJ2-2, with D perhaps TRBD2 (5 bases). Germline values: CDR1 SQVTM, CDR2 ANQGSEA. This CDR3 comprises 16 residues. Trimming shortened V by 6 bases and J by 4 bases, and 21 bases separated the two germline ends. For the CDR3, the DNA is TGCAGCGTCGATGGGCAAGCGGCTGCCTTCACCGGGGAGCTGTTTTTT. Protein product: CSVDGQAAAFTGELFF.

The V call is TRBV9, the J call TRBJ2-6; D remains ambiguous. CDR1 and CDR2 from the germline V gene are SGDLS and YYNGEE. The V gene lost 4 bases and the J gene lost 7 bases, with 15 bases spanning the gap. CDR3 length equals 15 residues. As DNA, the CDR3 is TGTGCCAGCAGCCTCCGGTCTCTGGGCGCCAACGTCCTGACTTTC. It translates to CASSLRSLGANVLTF.

J is TRBJ2-7 and V is TRBV19, with TRBD1 identical over 8 bases. The CDR3 extends over 13 amino acids. V lost 4 bases and J lost 2; bases outside the gene matches: 1. The germline V gene encodes CDR1 LNHDA and CDR2 SQIVND (reference sequence). The CDR3 reads CASSTTGAYEQYF. The CDR3, as DNA: TGTGCCAGTAGTACGACAGGGGCCTACGAGCAGTACTTC.

The chain couples TRBV7-9 to TRBJ2-1; perhaps TRBD2 as D (6 bases). Germline assignment: CDR1 SEHNR and CDR2 FQNEAQ (reference sequence). The V end lost 8 bases, the J end lost 5 bases, and 16 bases lay between the germline ends. This CDR3 has 14 residues. Here the CDR3 reads CASLNLADHNEQFF. For the CDR3, the DNA is TGTGCCAGCCTAAACTTAGCGGACCACAATGAGCAGTTCTTC.

The table lists this clone with a count of one. The chain links TRBV28 to TRBJ2-1, with 7 bases identical to TRBD1. CDR1 MDHEN and CDR2 SYDVKM come from the germline V gene. The CDR3 has 15 residues. V lost 7 bases, J lost 7 bases, and 13 bases stayed unmatched. CDR3 nucleotides: TGTGCCAGCAACGTTGGATACAGGGGTATAAATGAGCAGTTCTTC. Residues: CASNVGYRGINEQFF.

This chain links TRBV5-6 with TRBJ2-2, with 7 bases aligning to TRBD1. The germline V gene has CDR1 SGHDT and CDR2 YYEEEE. The CDR3 sequence is 17 residues long. Losses at the gene ends were 1 base for V and 1 base for J; bases not matched to a gene: 7. The CDR3 DNA reads as TGTGCCAGCAGCTTGAAGTGGACAGGAATGAACACCGGGGAGCTGTTTTTT. Its protein is CASSLKWTGMNTGELFF.

In DNA, the CDR3 is TGTGCCAGCTCACCGCGGGGCTCTGGAACTGAAGCTTTCTTT. It is translated as CASSPRGSGTEAFF. V usage is TRBV18 and J usage is TRBJ1-1; D perhaps matches TRBD1 (5 bases). Trimming pared 3 bases from V and 5 bases from J, leaving 13 bases between. This CDR3 is 14 amino acids long. CDR1 is KGHSH, CDR2 LQKENI, per germline. Full variable domain (remainder filled in from reference TRBV18 and TRBJ1-1): NAGVMQNPRHLVRRRGQEARLRCSPMKGHSHVYWYRQLPEEGLKFMVYLQKENIIDESGMPKERFSAEFPKEGPSILRIQQVVRGDSAAYFCASSPRGSGTEAFFGQGTRLTVV.

The V gene is TRBV28, the J gene TRBJ1-1; maybe TRBD1 (5 bases). In germline, CDR1 is MDHEN, CDR2 SYDVKM. Deletions cut 2 bases from V and 1 base from J, with 8 bases between. The CDR3 runs to 14 residues. Written as DNA, the CDR3 is TGTGCCAGCAGTTTAAGCCAGGGGAACACTGAAGCTTTCTTT. Translating gives CASSLSQGNTEAFF. Variable domain in full (rest from reference TRBV28 and TRBJ1-1): DVKVTQSSRYLVKRTGEKVFLECVQDMDHENMFWYRQDPGLGLRLIYFSYDVKMKEKGDIPEGYSVSREKKERFSLILESASTNQTSMYLCASSLSQGNTEAFFGQGTRLTVV.

The rearrangement joins TRBV28 to TRBJ2-6, with D possibly being TRBD2 (6 bases). This CDR3 spans 14 amino acids. V lost 3 bases, J lost 3 bases, and 6 bases lay in between. Germline V gene data show CDR1 as MDHEN and CDR2 as SYDVKM. The CDR3 region is CASSFGGGANVLTF. CDR3 coding DNA: TGTGCCAGCAGTTTCGGGGGTGGGGCCAACGTCCTGACTTTC.

V and J are TRBV7-2 and TRBJ2-3; tentative D call: TRBD1 (6 bases). Germline V CDR1 and CDR2: SGHTA, FQGNSA. The CDR3 consists of 14 residues. Trimming shortened V by 5 bases and J by 2 bases, and 11 bases separated the two germline ends. Written as DNA, the CDR3 is TGTGCCAGCAGCCTGTGGACAGTCACAGATACGCAGTATTTT. It translates to CASSLWTVTDTQYF.

The gene calls are TRBV14 and TRBJ2-7; 7 bases match TRBD1. Trimming at V came to 5 bases and at J to 3 bases, leaving 10 bases not matched to a gene. Looked up from germline, CDR1 is SGHDN and CDR2 is FVKESK. This CDR3 is 15 amino acids long. CDR3 loop: CASSDHGTEIYEQYF. The CDR3 coding sequence is TGTGCCAGCAGCGACCACGGGACAGAGATCTACGAGCAGTACTTC.

The gene calls are TRBV5-1 and TRBJ1-1; 7 bases fit TRBD1. This CDR3 is built from 14 residues. With V trimmed by 0 bases and J by 3 bases, 2 bases remained unmatched. In germline, CDR1 is SGHRS, CDR2 YFSETQ. The DNA of the CDR3 is TGCGCCAGCAGCTTGGGACAGGGATACACTGAAGCTTTCTTT. As protein: CASSLGQGYTEAFF.

This clone was detected once. J is TRBJ2-3 and V is TRBV28; the D gene is possibly TRBD1 (5 bases). CDR1 is MDHEN and CDR2 is SYDVKM in the germline V gene. V was cut by 5 bases and J by 4 bases, with 13 bases left in between. This CDR3 region has 14 residues. DNA for the CDR3: TGTGCCAGCAGTCCCAGGGTTGAGGCAGATACGCAGTATTTT. Translation: CASSPRVEADTQYF.

The rearrangement links TRBV12-5 to TRBJ2-1, with TRBD2 identical over 13 bases. The V segment lost 3 bases and the J segment 4 bases; nucleotides outside the gene matches: 9. CDR1 is LGHNT, CDR2 FRNRAP, per germline. This CDR3 region has 18 residues. This CDR3 is CASGFGLAGERQYNEQFF. CDR3 nucleotide sequence: TGTGCTAGTGGTTTCGGACTAGCGGGAGAGAGGCAATACAATGAGCAGTTCTTC.

This clone is a singleton in its sample. The rearrangement uses TRBV7-6 and TRBJ1-4; D is ambiguous. Per germline, CDR1 SGHVS and CDR2 FNYEAQ. The V gene lost 1 base and the J gene lost 8 bases, with 8 bases spanning the gap. This CDR3 spans 13 amino acids. CDR3 DNA: TGTGCCAGCAGCTTAGGAGGGAACGAAAAACTGTTTTTT. Protein: CASSLGGNEKLFF.

The chain couples TRBV19 to TRBJ2-5, with 12 nucleotides matching TRBD2. J gave up 4 bases and V 3 bases, and 9 bases lay outside the gene matches. The length of the CDR3 is 17 residues. Germline V CDR1 and CDR2: LNHDA, SQIVND (reference sequence). The CDR3 nucleotides are TGTGCCAGTAGTATTACTAGCGGGGGGCTCAACATAGAGACCCAGTACTTC. It is translated as CASSITSGGLNIETQYF.